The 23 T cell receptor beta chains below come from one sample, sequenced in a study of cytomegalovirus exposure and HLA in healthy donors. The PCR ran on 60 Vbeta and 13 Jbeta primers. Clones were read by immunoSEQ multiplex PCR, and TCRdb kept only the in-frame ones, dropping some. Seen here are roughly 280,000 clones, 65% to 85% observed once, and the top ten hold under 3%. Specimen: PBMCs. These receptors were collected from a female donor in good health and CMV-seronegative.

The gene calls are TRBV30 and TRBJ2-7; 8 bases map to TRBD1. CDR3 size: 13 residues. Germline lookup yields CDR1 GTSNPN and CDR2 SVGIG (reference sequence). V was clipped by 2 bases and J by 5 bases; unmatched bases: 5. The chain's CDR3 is CAWSPDREDEQYF. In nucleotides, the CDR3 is TGTGCCTGGAGTCCGGACAGGGAGGACGAGCAGTACTTC.

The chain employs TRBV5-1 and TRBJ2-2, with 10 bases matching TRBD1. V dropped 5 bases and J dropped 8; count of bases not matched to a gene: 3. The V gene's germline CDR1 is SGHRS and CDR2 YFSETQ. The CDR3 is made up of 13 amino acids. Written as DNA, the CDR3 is TGCGCCAGCAGGACAGGGGGCCGTGGGGAGCTGTTTTTT. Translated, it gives CASRTGGRGELFF. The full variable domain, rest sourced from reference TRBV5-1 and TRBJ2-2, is KAGVTQTPRYLIKTRGQQVTLSCSPISGHRSVSWYQQTPGQGLQFLFEYFSETQRNKGNFPGRFSGRQFSNSRSEMNVSTLELGDSALYLCASRTGGRGELFFGEGSRLTVL.

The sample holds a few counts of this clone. CDR3 DNA sequence: TGTGCCACCGCGCGAGCGGGAGCTGCCTACGAGCAGTACTTC. It specifies CATARAGAAYEQYF. This sequence joins TRBV27 and TRBJ2-7; TRBD2 matches 8 bases. Germline lookup yields CDR1 MNHEY and CDR2 SMNVEV (reference sequence). The CDR3 loop spans 14 amino acids. The V segment lost 10 bases and the J segment 2 bases; nucleotides outside the gene matches: 10.

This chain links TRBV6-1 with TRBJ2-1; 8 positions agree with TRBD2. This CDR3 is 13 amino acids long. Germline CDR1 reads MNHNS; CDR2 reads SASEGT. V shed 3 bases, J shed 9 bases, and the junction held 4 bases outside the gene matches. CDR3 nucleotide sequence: TGTGCCAGCAGTGAGGGACTAGTCAGTGAGCAGTTCTTC. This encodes CASSEGLVSEQFF.

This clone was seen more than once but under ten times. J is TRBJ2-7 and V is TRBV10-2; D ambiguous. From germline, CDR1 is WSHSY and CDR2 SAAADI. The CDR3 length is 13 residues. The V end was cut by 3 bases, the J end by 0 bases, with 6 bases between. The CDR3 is CASSDPSSYEQYF. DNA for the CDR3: TGCGCCAGCAGTGACCCTAGCTCCTACGAGCAGTACTTC.

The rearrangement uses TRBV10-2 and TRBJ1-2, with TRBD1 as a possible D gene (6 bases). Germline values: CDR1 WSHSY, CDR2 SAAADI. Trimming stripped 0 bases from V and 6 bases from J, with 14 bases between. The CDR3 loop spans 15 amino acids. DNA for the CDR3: TGCGCCAGCAGTGAGTCGAGACAGGCGGGTAATGGCTACACCTTC. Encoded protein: CASSESRQAGNGYTF.

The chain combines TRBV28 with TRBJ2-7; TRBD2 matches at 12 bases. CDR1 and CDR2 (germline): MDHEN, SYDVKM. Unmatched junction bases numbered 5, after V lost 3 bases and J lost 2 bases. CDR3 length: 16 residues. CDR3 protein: CASSLTSGSRTYEQYF. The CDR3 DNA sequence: TGTGCCAGCAGTTTGACTAGCGGGAGTAGGACCTACGAGCAGTACTTC.

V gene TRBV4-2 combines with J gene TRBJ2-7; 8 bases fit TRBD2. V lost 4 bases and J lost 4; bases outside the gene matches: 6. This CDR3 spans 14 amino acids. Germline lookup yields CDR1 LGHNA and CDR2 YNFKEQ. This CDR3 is CASSPGLDWYEQYF. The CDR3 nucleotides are TGTGCCAGCAGCCCGGGACTAGATTGGTACGAGCAGTACTTC.

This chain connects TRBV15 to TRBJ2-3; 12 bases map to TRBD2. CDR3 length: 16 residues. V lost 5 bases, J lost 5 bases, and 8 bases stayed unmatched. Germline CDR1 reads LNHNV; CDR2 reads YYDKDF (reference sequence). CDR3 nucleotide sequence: TGTGCCACCAGCGCCCGACTAGCGGGAGAAGGAGATACGCAGTATTTT. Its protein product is CATSARLAGEGDTQYF. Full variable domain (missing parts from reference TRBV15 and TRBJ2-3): DAMVIQNPRYQVTQFGKPVTLSCSQTLNHNVMYWYQQKSSQAPKLLFHYYDKDFNNEADTPDNFQSRRPNTSFCFLDIRSPGLGDTAMYLCATSARLAGEGDTQYFGPGTRLTVL.

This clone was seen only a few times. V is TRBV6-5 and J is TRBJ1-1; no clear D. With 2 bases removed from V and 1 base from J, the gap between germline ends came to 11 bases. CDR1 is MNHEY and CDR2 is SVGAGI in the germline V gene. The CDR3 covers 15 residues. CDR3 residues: CASSYPGRSNTEAFF. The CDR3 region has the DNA TGTGCCAGCAGTTACCCCGGGAGATCGAACACTGAAGCTTTCTTT.

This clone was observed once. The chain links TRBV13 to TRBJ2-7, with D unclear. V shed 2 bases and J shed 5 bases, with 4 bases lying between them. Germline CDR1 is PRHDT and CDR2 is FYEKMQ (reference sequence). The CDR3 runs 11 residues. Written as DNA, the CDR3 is TGTGCCAGCAGCTTAAATAACGAGCAGTACTTC. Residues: CASSLNNEQYF.

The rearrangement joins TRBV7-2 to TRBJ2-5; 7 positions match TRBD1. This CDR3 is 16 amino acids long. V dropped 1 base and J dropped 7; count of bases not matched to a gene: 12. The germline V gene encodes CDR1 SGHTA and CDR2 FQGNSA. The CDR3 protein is CASSLVDRVIRATQYF. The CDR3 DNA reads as TGTGCCAGCAGCTTAGTCGACAGGGTGATTCGTGCGACCCAGTACTTC. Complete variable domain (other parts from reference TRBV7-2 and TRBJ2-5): GAGVSQSPSNKVTEKGKDVELRCDPISGHTALYWYRQSLGQGLEFLIYFQGNSAPDKSGLPSDRFSAERTGGSVSTLTIQRTQQEDSAVYLCASSLVDRVIRATQYFGPGTRLLVL.

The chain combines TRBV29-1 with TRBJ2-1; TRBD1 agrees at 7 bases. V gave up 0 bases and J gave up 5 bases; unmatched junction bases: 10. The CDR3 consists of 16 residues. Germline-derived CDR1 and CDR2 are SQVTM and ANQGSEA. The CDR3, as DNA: TGCAGCGTTGAAGACCACAGGGGAATTGACGACAATGAGCAGTTCTTC. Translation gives CSVEDHRGIDDNEQFF.

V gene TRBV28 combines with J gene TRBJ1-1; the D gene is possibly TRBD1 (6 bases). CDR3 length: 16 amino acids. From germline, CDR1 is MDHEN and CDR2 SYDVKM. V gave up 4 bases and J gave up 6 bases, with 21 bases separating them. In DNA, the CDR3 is TGTGCCAGCAGTTCACCGGGCAGACCCAAGGGGGCTGAAGCTTTCTTT. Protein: CASSSPGRPKGAEAFF.

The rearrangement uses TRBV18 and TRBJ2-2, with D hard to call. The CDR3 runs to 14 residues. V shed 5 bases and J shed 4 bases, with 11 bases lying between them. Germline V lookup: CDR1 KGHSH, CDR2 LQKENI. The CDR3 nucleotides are TGTGCCAGCTCAATGTATACCGGCACCGGGGAGCTGTTTTTT. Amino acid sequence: CASSMYTGTGELFF.

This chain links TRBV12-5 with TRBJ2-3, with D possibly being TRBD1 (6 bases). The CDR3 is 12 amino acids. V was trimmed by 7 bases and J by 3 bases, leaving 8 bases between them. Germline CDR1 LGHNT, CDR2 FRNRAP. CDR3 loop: CASVGATDTQYF. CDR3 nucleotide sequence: TGTGCTAGTGTGGGGGCAACAGATACGCAGTATTTT.

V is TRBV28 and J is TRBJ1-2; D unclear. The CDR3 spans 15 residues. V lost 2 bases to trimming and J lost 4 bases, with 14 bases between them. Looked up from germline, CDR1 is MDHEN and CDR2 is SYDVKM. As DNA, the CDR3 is TGTGCCAGCAGTTTAACCCAGCCTCTAGGCTATGGCTACACCTTC. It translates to CASSLTQPLGYGYTF.

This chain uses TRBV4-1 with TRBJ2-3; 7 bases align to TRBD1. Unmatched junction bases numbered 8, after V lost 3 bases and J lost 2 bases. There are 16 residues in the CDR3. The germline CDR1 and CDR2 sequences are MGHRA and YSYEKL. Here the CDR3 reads CASSQDRDRHTDTQYF. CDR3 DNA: TGCGCCAGCAGCCAGGACCGGGACAGACACACAGATACGCAGTATTTT.

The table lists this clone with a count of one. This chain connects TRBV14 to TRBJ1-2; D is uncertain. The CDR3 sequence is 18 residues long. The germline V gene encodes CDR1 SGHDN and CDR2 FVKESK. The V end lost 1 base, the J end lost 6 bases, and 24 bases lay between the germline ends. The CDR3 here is CASSQAQALGLSFHGYTF. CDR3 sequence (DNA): TGTGCCAGCAGCCAAGCTCAGGCTCTGGGTCTCTCTTTCCATGGCTACACCTTC.

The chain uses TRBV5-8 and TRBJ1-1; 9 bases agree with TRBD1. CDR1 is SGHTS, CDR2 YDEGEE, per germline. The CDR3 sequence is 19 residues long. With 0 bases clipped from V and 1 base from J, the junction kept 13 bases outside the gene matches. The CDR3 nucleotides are TGTGCCAGCAGCTTGGCCCCCGGACAGGGGCCCCCGGGGAACACTGAAGCTTTCTTT. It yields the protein CASSLAPGQGPPGNTEAFF.

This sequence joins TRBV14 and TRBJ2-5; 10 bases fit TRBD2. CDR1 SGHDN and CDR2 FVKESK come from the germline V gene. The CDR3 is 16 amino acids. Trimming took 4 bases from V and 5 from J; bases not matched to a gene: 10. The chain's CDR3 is CASSPWTSGFGETQYF. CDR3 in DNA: TGTGCCAGCAGCCCTTGGACTAGCGGTTTTGGGGAGACCCAGTACTTC.

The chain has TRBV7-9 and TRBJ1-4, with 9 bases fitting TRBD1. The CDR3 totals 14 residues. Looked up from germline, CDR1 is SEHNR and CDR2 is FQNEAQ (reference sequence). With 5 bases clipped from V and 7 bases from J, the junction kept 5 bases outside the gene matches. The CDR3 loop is CASSGDRESEKLFF. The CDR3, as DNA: TGTGCCAGCAGCGGGGACAGGGAGAGTGAAAAACTGTTTTTT.

CDR3 protein: CSVDRTGNYGYTF. DNA of the CDR3: TGCAGCGTTGACCGGACAGGAAACTATGGCTACACCTTC. The chain couples TRBV29-1 to TRBJ1-2, with TRBD1 matching over 7 bases. The germline V gene encodes CDR1 SQVTM and CDR2 ANQGSEA. This CDR3 is 13 amino acids long. V shed 3 bases and J 2 bases; nucleotides not matched to a gene: 3.